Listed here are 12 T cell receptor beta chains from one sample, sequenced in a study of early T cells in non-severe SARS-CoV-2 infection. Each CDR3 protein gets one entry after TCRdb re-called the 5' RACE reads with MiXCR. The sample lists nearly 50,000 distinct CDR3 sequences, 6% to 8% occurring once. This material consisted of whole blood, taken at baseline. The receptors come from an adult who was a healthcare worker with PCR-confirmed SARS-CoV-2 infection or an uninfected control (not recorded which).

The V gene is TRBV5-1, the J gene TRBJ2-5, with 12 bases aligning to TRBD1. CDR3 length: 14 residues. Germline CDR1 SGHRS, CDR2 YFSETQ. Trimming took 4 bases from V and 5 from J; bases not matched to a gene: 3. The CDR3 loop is CASSTGTGGETQYF. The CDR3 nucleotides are TGCGCCAGCAGCACAGGGACAGGGGGCGAGACCCAGTACTTC.

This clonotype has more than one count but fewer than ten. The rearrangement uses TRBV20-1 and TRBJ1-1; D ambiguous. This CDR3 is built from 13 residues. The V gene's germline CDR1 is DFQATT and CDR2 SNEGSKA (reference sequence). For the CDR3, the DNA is TGCGCCCACAGTGTCGGGGTGAACACTGAAGCTTTCTTT. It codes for CAHSVGVNTEAFF.

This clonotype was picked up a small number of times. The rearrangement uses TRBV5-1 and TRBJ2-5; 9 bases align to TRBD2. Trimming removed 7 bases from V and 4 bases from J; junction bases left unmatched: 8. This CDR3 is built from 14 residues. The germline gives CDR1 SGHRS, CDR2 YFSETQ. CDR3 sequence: CASAPGLAAETQYF. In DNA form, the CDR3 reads TGCGCCAGCGCCCCGGGACTAGCTGCAGAGACCCAGTACTTC.

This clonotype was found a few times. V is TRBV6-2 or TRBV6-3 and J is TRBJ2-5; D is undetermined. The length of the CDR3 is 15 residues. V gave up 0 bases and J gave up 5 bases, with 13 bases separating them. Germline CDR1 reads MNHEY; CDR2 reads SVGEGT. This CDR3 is CASSYSSGRYETQYF. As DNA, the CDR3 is TGTGCCAGCAGTTACTCGTCGGGCCGGTACGAGACCCAGTACTTC.

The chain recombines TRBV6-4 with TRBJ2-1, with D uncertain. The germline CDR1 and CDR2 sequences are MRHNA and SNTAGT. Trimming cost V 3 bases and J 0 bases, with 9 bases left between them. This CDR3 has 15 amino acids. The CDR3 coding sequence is TGTGCCAGCAGTGAGCAGACGAGCTCCTACAATGAGCAGTTCTTC. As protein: CASSEQTSSYNEQFF.

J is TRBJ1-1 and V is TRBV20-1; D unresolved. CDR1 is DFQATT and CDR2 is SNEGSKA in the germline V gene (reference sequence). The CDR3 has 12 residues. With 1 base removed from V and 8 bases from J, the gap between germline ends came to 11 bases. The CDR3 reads CSARVWGGEAFF. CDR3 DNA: TGCAGTGCTAGAGTTTGGGGAGGGGAAGCTTTCTTT.

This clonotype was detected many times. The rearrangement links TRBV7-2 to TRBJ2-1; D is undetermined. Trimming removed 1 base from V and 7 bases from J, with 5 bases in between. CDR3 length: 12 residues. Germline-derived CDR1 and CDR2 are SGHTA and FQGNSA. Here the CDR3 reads CASSLDRNEQFF. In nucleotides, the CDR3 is TGTGCCAGCAGCTTAGACCGGAATGAGCAGTTCTTC. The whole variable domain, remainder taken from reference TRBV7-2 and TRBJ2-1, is GAGVSQSPSNKVTEKGKDVELRCDPISGHTALYWYRQSLGQGLEFLIYFQGNSAPDKSGLPSDRFSAERTGGSVSTLTIQRTQQEDSAVYLCASSLDRNEQFFGPGTRLTVL.

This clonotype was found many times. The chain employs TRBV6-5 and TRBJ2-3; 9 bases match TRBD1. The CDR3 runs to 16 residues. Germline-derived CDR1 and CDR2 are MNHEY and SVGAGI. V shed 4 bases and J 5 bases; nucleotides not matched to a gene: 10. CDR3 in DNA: TGTGCCAGCAGTTCCTGGGGACAGGGTGGGGAAGATACGCAGTATTTT. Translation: CASSSWGQGGEDTQYF.

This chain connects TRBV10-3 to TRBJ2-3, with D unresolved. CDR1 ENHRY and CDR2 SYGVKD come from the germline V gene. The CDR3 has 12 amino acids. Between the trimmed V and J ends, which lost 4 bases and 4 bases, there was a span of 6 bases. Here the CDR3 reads CAISGTSDTQYF. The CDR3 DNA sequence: TGTGCCATCAGTGGGACGTCAGATACGCAGTATTTT.

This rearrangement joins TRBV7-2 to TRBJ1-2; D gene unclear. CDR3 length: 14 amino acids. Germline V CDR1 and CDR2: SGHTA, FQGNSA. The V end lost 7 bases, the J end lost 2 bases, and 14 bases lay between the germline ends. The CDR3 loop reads CASTSNGQNYGYTF. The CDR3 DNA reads TGTGCCAGCACCTCTAACGGCCAAAACTATGGCTACACCTTC.

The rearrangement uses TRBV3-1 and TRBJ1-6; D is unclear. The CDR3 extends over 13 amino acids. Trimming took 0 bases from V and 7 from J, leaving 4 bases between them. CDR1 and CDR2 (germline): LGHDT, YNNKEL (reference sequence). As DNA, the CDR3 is TGTGCCAGCAGCCAAGATTTCAATTCACCCCTCCACTTT. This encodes CASSQDFNSPLHF.

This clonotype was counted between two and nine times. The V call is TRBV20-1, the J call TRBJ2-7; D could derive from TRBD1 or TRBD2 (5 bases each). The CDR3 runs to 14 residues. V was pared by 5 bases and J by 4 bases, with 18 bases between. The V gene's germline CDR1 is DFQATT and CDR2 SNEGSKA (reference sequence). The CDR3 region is CSADSGTERYEQYF. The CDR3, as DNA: TGCAGTGCTGATTCCGGGACGGAAAGGTACGAGCAGTACTTC.